A single sample is the source of the 10 T cell receptor beta chains below, sequenced in a study of OX40 agonist ivuxolimab in advanced cancers. Sequencing was performed with immunoSEQ multiplex PCR; in TCRdb, only in-frame clones are kept and a portion is missing. The data hold 33,000 or so clones, with approximately 80% observed a single time. The sample in question was CD4+ or CD8+ T cells sorted from blood, obtained in a trial of the OX40 agonist ivuxolimab. The receptors shown here come from an adult with an advanced solid tumor such as melanoma, head and neck, liver or kidney cancer.

In DNA form, the CDR3 reads TGTGCCAGCAGTACAGGACTAGCGGGAGGCACAGATACGCAGTATTTT. Its translation: CASSTGLAGGTDTQYF. V and J are TRBV2 and TRBJ2-3; 13 nucleotides match TRBD2. The CDR3 runs to 16 residues. Per germline, CDR1 SNHLY and CDR2 FYNNEI. V shed 5 bases, J shed 1 base, and the junction held 3 bases outside the gene matches.

CDR3 loop: CASSIWTGTYNEQFF. The CDR3 nucleotides read TGTGCCAGTAGTATTTGGACAGGGACGTACAATGAGCAGTTCTTC. This chain joins TRBV19 and TRBJ2-1; TRBD1 matches at 8 bases. From germline, CDR1 is LNHDA and CDR2 SQIVND (reference sequence). V lost 3 bases and J lost 4; bases outside the gene matches: 5. The CDR3 covers 15 residues.

This clone has only a few counts. The rearrangement joins TRBV9 to TRBJ2-2, with D unclear. The CDR3 has 14 residues. Germline CDR1 is SGDLS and CDR2 is YYNGEE. The V end lost 0 bases, the J end lost 1 base, and 4 bases lay between the germline ends. The DNA for the CDR3 is TGTGCCAGCAGCGTAGTGGGGAACACCGGGGAGCTGTTTTTT. Translation: CASSVVGNTGELFF.

The genes are TRBV19 and TRBJ2-4, with D perhaps TRBD2 (6 bases). V dropped 10 bases and J dropped 0 bases, with 13 bases sitting between them. CDR3 length: 14 residues. CDR1 and CDR2 from the germline V gene are LNHDA and SQIVND (reference sequence). The CDR3 here is CATQEGRAKNIQYF. CDR3 nucleotide sequence: TGTGCCACCCAGGAGGGCCGAGCCAAAAACATTCAGTACTTC. Variable domain in full (rest from reference TRBV19 and TRBJ2-4): DGGITQSPKYLFRKEGQNVTLSCEQNLNHDAMYWYRQDPGQGLRLIYYSQIVNDFQKGDIAEGYSVSREKKESFPLTVTSAQKNPTAFYLCATQEGRAKNIQYFGAGTRLSVL.

The J gene is TRBJ1-5, the V gene TRBV4-1; 9 nucleotides agree with TRBD1. Trimming removed 4 bases from V and 7 bases from J; junction bases left unmatched: 5. This CDR3 contains 14 residues. CDR1 and CDR2 (germline): MGHRA, YSYEKL. The DNA of the CDR3 is TGCGCCAGCAGCCCTGGACAGGGGAACCAGCCCCAGCATTTT. This encodes CASSPGQGNQPQHF.

This rearrangement joins TRBV9 to TRBJ1-1; a weak D match, TRBD1 (5 bases). Trimming took 1 base from V and 1 from J, leaving 5 bases between them. CDR3 length equals 13 residues. The germline V gene has CDR1 SGDLS and CDR2 YYNGEE. The CDR3 DNA reads TGTGCCAGCAGCGTAAGGGGGAACACTGAAGCTTTCTTT. Protein product: CASSVRGNTEAFF.

This clone was observed a few times. V and J are TRBV6-5 and TRBJ1-3; D unclear. The V gene's germline CDR1 is MNHEY and CDR2 SVGAGI. The length of the CDR3 is 12 residues. V lost 8 bases, J lost 2 bases, and 7 bases lay in between. The CDR3 DNA is TGTGCCAGCCAAGGGACTGGAAACACCATATATTTT. It is translated as CASQGTGNTIYF.

Only a few counts were recorded for this clone. J is TRBJ1-2 and V is TRBV6-5, with a possible D match to TRBD1 (5 bases). The CDR3 is 14 residues long. Germline CDR1 is MNHEY and CDR2 is SVGAGI. The V gene lost 0 bases and the J gene lost 2 bases, with 7 bases spanning the gap. CDR3 amino acids: CASSYSGANYGYTF. In nucleotides, the CDR3 is TGTGCCAGCAGTTACTCCGGGGCGAACTATGGCTACACCTTC.

This clone was seen a few times. The V gene is TRBV11-2, the J gene TRBJ2-3, with D maybe TRBD1 (6 bases). From germline, CDR1 is SGHAT and CDR2 FQNNGV. This CDR3 region has 14 residues. Trimming removed 3 bases from V and 5 bases from J, with 12 bases in between. This CDR3 reads CASSFRGQGDTQYF. In DNA form, the CDR3 reads TGTGCCAGCAGCTTCAGGGGCCAGGGAGATACGCAGTATTTT. Together with reference TRBV11-2 and TRBJ2-3, the CDR3 gives the full variable domain: EAGVAQSPRYKIIEKRQSVAFWCNPISGHATLYWYQQILGQGPKLLIQFQNNGVVDDSQLPKDRFSAERLKGVDSTLKIQPAKLEDSAVYLCASSFRGQGDTQYFGPGTRLTVL.

This clone is medium-sized within its sample. The chain has TRBV5-6 and TRBJ2-7; 13 bases line up with TRBD2. The CDR3 covers 17 residues. V lost 3 bases and J lost 2; bases outside the gene matches: 8. The germline gives CDR1 SGHDT, CDR2 YYEEEE. CDR3 sequence (DNA): TGTGCCAGCAGCTCGGATGGAGGACTAGCGGGGGCCTACGAGCAGTACTTC. Translated: CASSSDGGLAGAYEQYF.